The clone carrying this TCR beta chain was picked up many times. Its specificity is unknown. This record comes from a study of breast tumors, draining lymph nodes, adjacent tissues. Broader study findings: Tumor repertoires ranked between lymph nodes and nontumor tissue in diversity, with V and J gene preferences.

TCRdb recomputed calls from the multiplex PCR reads with MiXCR, one row per CDR3 protein. The sample has around 100,000 distinct CDR3 sequences, 20% to 25% seen once. Breast cancer patients provided tissue from their axillary draining lymph nodes. The CDR3 extends over 11 amino acids. CDR1 and CDR2 (germline): SGHRS, YFSETQ. V shed 2 bases and J shed 8 bases, with 4 bases lying between them. The specimen was axillary lymph node tissue. The J gene is TRBJ2-2, the V gene TRBV5-1; unclear D gene. This clonotype originated in a female donor with breast cancer. Some clones in this sample may be carry-over from other donors' samples. CDR3 nucleotides: TGCGCCAGCAGCTTTTCAGGGGAGCTGTTTTTT. It yields the protein CASSFSGELFF.